This T cell receptor (beta chain) was identified in a study of sequential checkpoint blockade in melanoma. Method: immunoSEQ multiplex PCR; TCRdb's copy keeps in-frame clones and lacks some. Seen here are 10,000 or so clones, roughly 83% observed once, and the top ten hold 51%. This clone was picked up a small number of times. This sample's treatment: randomized to nivolumab then ipilimumab (arm A) or the reverse (arm B). CDR3 length: 12 residues. V lost 4 bases, J lost 3 bases, and 7 bases lay in between. Per the germline V gene, CDR1 is SEHNR and CDR2 is FQNEAQ (reference sequence). The sample consisted of CD8+ T cells sorted from blood (inferred from file names), taken from a patient given nivolumab and ipilimumab in sequence. The chain links TRBV7-9 to TRBJ2-7; maybe TRBD2 (5 bases). The sequence derives from a human donor with melanoma. This chain's CDR3 is CASSSRGYEQYF. CDR3 nucleotide sequence: TGTGCCAGCAGCTCCCGGGGCTACGAGCAGTACTTC.